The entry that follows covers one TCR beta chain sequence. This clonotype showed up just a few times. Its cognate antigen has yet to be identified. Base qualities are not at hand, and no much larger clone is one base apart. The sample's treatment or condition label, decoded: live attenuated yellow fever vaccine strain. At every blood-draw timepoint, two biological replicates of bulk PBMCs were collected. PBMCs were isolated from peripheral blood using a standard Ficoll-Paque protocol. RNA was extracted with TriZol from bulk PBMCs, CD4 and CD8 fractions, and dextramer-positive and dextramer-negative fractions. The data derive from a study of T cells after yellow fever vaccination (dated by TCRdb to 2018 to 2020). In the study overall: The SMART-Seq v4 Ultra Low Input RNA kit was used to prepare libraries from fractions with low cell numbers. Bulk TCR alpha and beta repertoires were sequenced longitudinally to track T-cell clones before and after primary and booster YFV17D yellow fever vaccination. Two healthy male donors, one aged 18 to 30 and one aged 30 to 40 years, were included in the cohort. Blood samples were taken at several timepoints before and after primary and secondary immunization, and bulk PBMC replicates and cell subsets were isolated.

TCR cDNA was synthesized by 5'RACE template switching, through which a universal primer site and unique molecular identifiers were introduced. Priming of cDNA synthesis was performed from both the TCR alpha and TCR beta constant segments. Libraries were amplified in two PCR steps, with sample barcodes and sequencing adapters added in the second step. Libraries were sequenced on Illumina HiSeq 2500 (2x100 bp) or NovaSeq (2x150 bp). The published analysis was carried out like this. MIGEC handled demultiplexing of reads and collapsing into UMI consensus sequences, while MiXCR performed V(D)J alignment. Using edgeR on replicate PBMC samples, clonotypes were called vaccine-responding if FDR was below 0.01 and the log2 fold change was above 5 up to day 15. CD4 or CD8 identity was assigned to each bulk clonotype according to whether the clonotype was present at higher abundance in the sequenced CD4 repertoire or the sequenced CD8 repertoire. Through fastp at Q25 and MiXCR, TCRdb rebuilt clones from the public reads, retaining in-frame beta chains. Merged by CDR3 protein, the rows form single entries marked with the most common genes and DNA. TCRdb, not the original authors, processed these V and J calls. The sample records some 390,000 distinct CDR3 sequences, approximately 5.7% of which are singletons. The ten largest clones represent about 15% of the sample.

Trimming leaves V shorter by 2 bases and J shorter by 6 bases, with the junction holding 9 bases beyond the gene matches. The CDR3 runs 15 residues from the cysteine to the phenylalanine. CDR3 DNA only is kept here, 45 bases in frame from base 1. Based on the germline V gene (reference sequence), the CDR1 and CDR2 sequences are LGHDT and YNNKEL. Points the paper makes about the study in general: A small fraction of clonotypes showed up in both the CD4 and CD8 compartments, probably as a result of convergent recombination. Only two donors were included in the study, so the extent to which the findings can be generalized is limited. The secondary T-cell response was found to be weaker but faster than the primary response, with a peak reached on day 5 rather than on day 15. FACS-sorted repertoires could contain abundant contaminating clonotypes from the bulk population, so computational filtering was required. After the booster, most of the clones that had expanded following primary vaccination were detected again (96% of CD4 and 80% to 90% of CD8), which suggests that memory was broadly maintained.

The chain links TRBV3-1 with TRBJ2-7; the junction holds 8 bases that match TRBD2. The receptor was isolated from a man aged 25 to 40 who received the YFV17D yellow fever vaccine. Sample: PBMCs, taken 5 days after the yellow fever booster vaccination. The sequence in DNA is TGTGCCAGCAGCCAACTCGGGAGGGCCTTGGTCGAGCAGTACTTC. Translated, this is CASSQLGRALVEQYF.